Below are 28 T cell receptor beta chains sequenced from a single sample in a study of blood T cells in healthy people across ages. Together with a sample-barcoded 5' primer, a J-beta primer mix was included in a second PCR lasting about 7 to 11 cycles. TCRdb re-derived calls from the 5' RACE reads in MiXCR, one entry per CDR3 protein. The sample includes about 1.8 million distinct CDR3 sequences, just under 50% of them seen just once. Sequenced sample: blood. These receptors were obtained from a woman between 40 and 55 years old in good health.

V and J are TRBV20-1 and TRBJ2-3, with 7 bases lining up with TRBD2. J was trimmed by 0 bases and V by 0 bases; bases with no gene match: 3. Germline CDR1 reads DFQATT; CDR2 reads SNEGSKA (reference sequence). The CDR3 covers 15 residues. Here the CDR3 reads CSARDSGKSTDTQYF. CDR3 in DNA: TGCAGTGCTAGAGACAGCGGGAAAAGCACAGATACGCAGTATTTT.

This clonotype was detected only once. The chain joins TRBV5-1 to TRBJ2-3, with 11 bases aligning to TRBD2. CDR1 SGHRS and CDR2 YFSETQ come from the germline V gene. The V and J ends lost 0 bases and 3 bases, in that order; junction bases with no gene match: 9. The CDR3 length is 18 residues. CDR3 amino acids: CASSLGTPGLADTDTQYF. The CDR3 DNA reads TGCGCCAGCAGCTTGGGAACCCCGGGACTAGCGGATACAGATACGCAGTATTTT.

This clonotype was seen a handful of times. This chain's CDR3 is CASSQVRGLAGEQETQYF. The CDR3 DNA reads as TGCGCCAGCAGCCAAGTAAGGGGACTAGCGGGAGAACAAGAGACCCAGTACTTC. V and J are TRBV4-1 and TRBJ2-5; 14 bases are a match to TRBD2. The CDR3 has 18 residues. J lost 2 bases, V lost 1 base, and 6 bases had no gene match. Germline CDR1 reads MGHRA; CDR2 reads YSYEKL.

The rearrangement joins TRBV9 to TRBJ2-3; 8 bases agree with TRBD2. Germline V gene sequence: CDR1 SGDLS, CDR2 YYNGEE. V dropped 0 bases and J dropped 2; count of bases not matched to a gene: 5. The CDR3 has 16 residues. This chain's CDR3 is CASSVVAGGATDTQYF. CDR3 DNA sequence: TGTGCCAGCAGCGTAGTGGCGGGGGGCGCCACAGATACGCAGTATTTT.

The chain carries TRBV11-2 and TRBJ2-1; no firm D call. CDR3 length: 18 amino acids. CDR1 is SGHAT, CDR2 FQNNGV, per germline. The germline V and J ends were trimmed by 5 bases and 3 bases, with 23 bases remaining between them. The DNA for the CDR3 is TGTGCCAGCAGCCTCCTGTTGTTTGGGTTGCAAGACTACAATGAGCAGTTCTTC. Translated: CASSLLLFGLQDYNEQFF.

This chain joins TRBV27 and TRBJ2-1, with D tentatively TRBD1 or TRBD2 (6 bases each). Germline CDR1 is MNHEY and CDR2 is SMNVEV (reference sequence). The CDR3 contains 15 residues. Trimming pared 2 bases from V and 8 bases from J, leaving 16 bases between. The chain's CDR3 is CASSLEQGGKDEQFF. The CDR3, as DNA: TGTGCCAGCAGTTTAGAACAGGGAGGTAAGGATGAGCAGTTCTTC.

This clonotype was detected a few times. The genes are TRBV24-1 and TRBJ2-3, with 7 bases identical to TRBD1. The CDR3 runs to 17 residues. Germline CDR1 KGHDR, CDR2 SFDVKD. The V gene end was trimmed by 4 bases and the J gene end by 3 bases; junction bases not matched to a gene: 12. CDR3 residues: CATSDPGGAQGTDTQYF. The CDR3 bases are TGTGCCACCAGTGACCCCGGAGGTGCACAGGGGACAGATACGCAGTATTTT.

The chain employs TRBV7-8 and TRBJ2-3, with D unclear. Germline V gene lookup returns CDR1 SGHVS and CDR2 FQNEAQ. There are 14 residues in the CDR3. Trimming removed 0 bases from V and 5 bases from J, with 9 bases in between. Written as DNA, the CDR3 is TGTGCCAGCAGCTTAGCAGGAAGGTTAGATACGCAGTATTTT. Protein sequence: CASSLAGRLDTQYF. Full variable domain (outside the CDR3, taken from reference TRBV7-8 and TRBJ2-3): GAGVSQSPRYKVAKRGQDVALRCDPISGHVSLFWYQQALGQGPEFLTYFQNEAQLDKSGLPSDRFFAERPEGSVSTLKIQRTQQEDSAVYLCASSLAGRLDTQYFGPGTRLTVL.

The rearrangement joins TRBV4-3 to TRBJ2-3; TRBD2 matches 8 bases. CDR1 is LGHNA, CDR2 YSLEER, per germline. Unmatched junction bases numbered 11, after V lost 1 base and J lost 5 bases. The CDR3 consists of 17 residues. CDR3 nucleotide sequence: TGCGCCAGCAGCCAAGTCGGAAGCGGGGGTTACGGAGATACGCAGTATTTT. It codes for CASSQVGSGGYGDTQYF.

CDR3 nucleotide sequence: TGTGCCAGCAGCTCGCCGGGACAGGGTTCCAGTGAGCAGTTCTTC. Residues: CASSSPGQGSSEQFF. The chain joins TRBV7-2 to TRBJ2-1; 9 nucleotides agree with TRBD1. Germline CDR1 SGHTA, CDR2 FQGNSA. The J segment lost 9 bases and the V segment lost 4 bases, leaving 10 bases of the junction unmatched. The CDR3 consists of 15 residues.

There are a few counts of this clonotype. The chain has TRBV20-1 and TRBJ2-1; 15 bases are shared with TRBD2. The CDR3 consists of 17 residues. Germline-derived CDR1 and CDR2 are DFQATT and SNEGSKA (reference sequence). Trimming removed 3 bases from V and 7 bases from J; junction bases left unmatched: 10. The CDR3 bases are TGCAGTGCTAGGGTCCCGGGACTAGCGGGGGGCGGGAATGAGCAGTTCTTC. It codes for CSARVPGLAGGGNEQFF.

The CDR3 loop reads CASSLGVTLGGSTQYF. The CDR3 DNA reads TGCGCCAGCAGCTTGGGAGTAACCCTTGGGGGCTCGACGCAGTATTTT. The J gene is TRBJ2-3, the V gene TRBV5-1; a possible D gene is TRBD1 (6 bases). Trimming left V 0 bases short and J 9 bases short, with 20 bases between. The CDR3 extends over 16 amino acids. Germline CDR1 is SGHRS and CDR2 is YFSETQ.

The V and J genes are TRBV5-1 and TRBJ2-7; 8 nucleotides line up with TRBD1. Looked up from germline, CDR1 is SGHRS and CDR2 is YFSETQ. The CDR3 extends over 15 amino acids. V dropped 4 bases and J dropped 7; count of bases not matched to a gene: 13. DNA for the CDR3: TGCGCCAGCAGCCCTGGACAGGGTGGGACGATGGAGCAGTACTTC. As protein: CASSPGQGGTMEQYF.

This clonotype occurred a few times. As DNA, the CDR3 is TGTGCCACCAGCAGAGATTTCACAGGGGGCGATGGCTACACCTTC. Encoded protein: CATSRDFTGGDGYTF. The chain has TRBV15 and TRBJ1-2; 9 bases align to TRBD1. The CDR3 is 15 amino acids. V dropped 0 bases and J dropped 6; count of bases not matched to a gene: 5. CDR1 and CDR2 from the germline V gene are LNHNV and YYDKDF (reference sequence).

The V gene is TRBV27, the J gene TRBJ2-5, with TRBD1 matching 10 bases. The trim removed 4 bases at V and 5 bases at J, leaving 7 bases unmatched. The length of the CDR3 is 15 residues. Per germline, CDR1 MNHEY and CDR2 SMNVEV (reference sequence). This CDR3 reads CASSSGTGVWETQYF. The CDR3 coding sequence is TGTGCCAGCAGTTCCGGGACAGGGGTATGGGAGACCCAGTACTTC.

The DNA of the CDR3 is TGCGCCAGCAGCCAGGCAAGCGGGGGTCTCACAGATACGCAGTATTTT. Residues: CASSQASGGLTDTQYF. This rearrangement joins TRBV5-1 to TRBJ2-3, with 8 nucleotides matching TRBD2. The germline CDR1 and CDR2 sequences are SGHRS and YFSETQ. This CDR3 is 16 amino acids long. V lost 4 bases and J lost 2; bases outside the gene matches: 9.

This clonotype was seen only once. The CDR3 nucleotides are TGCGCCAGCAGCCAAGATGTTACGGAAGACGGCTACACCTTC. It is translated as CASSQDVTEDGYTF. The J gene is TRBJ1-2, the V gene TRBV4-1; D call uncertain. The V gene lost 0 bases and the J gene lost 8 bases, with 13 bases spanning the gap. Per the germline V gene, CDR1 is MGHRA and CDR2 is YSYEKL. The CDR3 extends over 14 amino acids.

The chain recombines TRBV13 with TRBJ2-7, with TRBD2 matching over 7 bases. J gave up 3 bases and V 6 bases, and 5 bases lay outside the gene matches. Germline V gene data show CDR1 as PRHDT and CDR2 as FYEKMQ (reference sequence). CDR3 length: 13 residues. CDR3 sequence (DNA): TGTGCCAGCAGTTCGACTAGCATCTACGAGCAGTACTTC. This sequence encodes CASSSTSIYEQYF.

The genes are TRBV6-6 and TRBJ2-6; 9 bases fit TRBD1. The CDR3 has 16 residues. V shed 6 bases and J 2 bases; nucleotides not matched to a gene: 5. Germline values: CDR1 MNHNY, CDR2 SVGAGI (reference sequence). CDR3 sequence (DNA): TGTGCCAGCAGGGGACAGGGCCCCGCTGGGGCCAACGTCCTGACTTTC. Its translation is CASRGQGPAGANVLTF.

Notes on this clonotype: Its ends do not fully match the called genes, so a read error is possible. J is TRBJ2-5 and V is TRBV9; TRBD1 aligns across 9 bases. CDR1 and CDR2 from the germline V gene are SGDLS and YYNGEE. The CDR3 loop spans 15 amino acids. Written as DNA, the CDR3 is TGCGCCAGCAGCGTAAATCCGGACAGGGGCGATGAGCAGTACTTC. It is translated as CASSVNPDRGDEQYF.

V gene TRBV4-1 combines with J gene TRBJ1-2, with 8 bases fitting TRBD1. The V gene end was trimmed by 1 base and the J gene end by 7 bases; junction bases not matched to a gene: 14. Per germline, CDR1 MGHRA and CDR2 YSYEKL. The CDR3 sequence is 17 residues long. CDR3 sequence: CASSQANVQGVPRGYTF. CDR3 DNA sequence: TGCGCCAGCAGCCAAGCTAACGTACAGGGGGTCCCTCGTGGCTACACCTTC.

The J gene is TRBJ2-5, the V gene TRBV5-1; 11 bases agree with TRBD1. CDR3 length equals 15 residues. Looked up from germline, CDR1 is SGHRS and CDR2 is YFSETQ. V lost 4 bases to trimming and J lost 5 bases; unmatched junction nucleotides: 7. This CDR3 reads CASSVGQGVRETQYF. The CDR3 bases are TGCGCCAGCAGCGTGGGACAGGGGGTCAGGGAGACCCAGTACTTC.

This clonotype appeared a few times. This chain uses TRBV7-9 with TRBJ1-2; 7 positions agree with TRBD1. Per the germline V gene, CDR1 is SEHNR and CDR2 is FQNEAQ (reference sequence). This CDR3 is 15 amino acids long. V gave up 5 bases and J gave up 4 bases; unmatched junction bases: 10. CDR3 sequence reads: CASSHGGDRAYGYTF. The CDR3 nucleotides read TGTGCCAGCAGCCACGGGGGTGACAGGGCCTATGGCTACACCTTC.

J is TRBJ2-5 and V is TRBV5-1, with a weak D call TRBD2 (6 bases). The germline V gene has CDR1 SGHRS and CDR2 YFSETQ. Trimming took off 4 bases at V and 11 bases at J, with 33 bases between the two ends. The CDR3 length is 18 residues. The CDR3: CASSVGEAIVERAKKQYF. The CDR3 coding sequence is TGCGCCAGCAGCGTTGGGGAGGCCATCGTGGAGCGGGCGAAGAAGCAGTACTTC. The full variable domain, completed using reference TRBV5-1 and TRBJ2-5, is KAGVTQTPRYLIKTRGQQVTLSCSPISGHRSVSWYQQTPGQGLQFLFEYFSETQRNKGNFPGRFSGRQFSNSRSEMNVSTLELGDSALYLCASSVGEAIVERAKKQYFGPGTRLLVL.

For the CDR3, the DNA is TGTGCCAGCAGTGCCGGCGGAAGCTATAATTCACCCCTCCACTTT. Protein product: CASSAGGSYNSPLHF. The V and J genes are TRBV6-1 and TRBJ1-6; D gene uncertain. CDR3 size: 15 residues. Trimming cost V 4 bases and J 3 bases, with 10 bases left between them. Germline V lookup: CDR1 MNHNS, CDR2 SASEGT.

This clonotype was counted only a few times. This sequence joins TRBV6-5 and TRBJ2-7, with 7 bases fitting TRBD1. Germline V gives CDR1 MNHEY, CDR2 SVGAGI. J was trimmed by 7 bases and V by 5 bases; bases with no gene match: 11. The CDR3 spans 14 residues. The CDR3, as DNA: TGTGCCAGCAGTCCCCCCCAGGGGGTGGGGGAGCAGTACTTC. Residues: CASSPPQGVGEQYF.

The chain combines TRBV4-3 with TRBJ2-1; D remains ambiguous. CDR1 and CDR2 (germline): LGHNA, YSLEER. V lost 0 bases to trimming and J lost 8 bases, with 8 bases between them. The CDR3 loop spans 13 amino acids. The CDR3 bases are TGCGCCAGCAGCCAAGACCCAGCCCATGAGCAGTTCTTC. As protein: CASSQDPAHEQFF.

The rearrangement links TRBV20-1 to TRBJ1-4; D unclear. Germline V gene data show CDR1 as DFQATT and CDR2 as SNEGSKA (reference sequence). The CDR3 is made up of 11 amino acids. Trimming pared 4 bases from V and 4 bases from J, leaving 4 bases between. The CDR3, as DNA: TGCAGTGCTACCGTTAATGAAAAACTGTTTTTT. Its protein is CSATVNEKLFF.